Listed here are 17 T cell receptor beta chains from one sample, sequenced in a study of post-analysis software for immune sequencing data. These receptors have no identified antigens. Study-wide results and caveats: Relative to controls, patients had 4 or 5 TRBV segments at higher frequency, with TRBV5-6, TRBV5-1 and TRBV20-1 among these.

Unique molecular identifiers were present in the TCR beta cDNA libraries. MiXCR was run by TCRdb on the PCR reads, yielding one entry per CDR3 protein. The sample holds hundreds of thousands of distinct CDR3 sequences, roughly 58% seen once. Material: blood. The receptors derive from a girl aged 5-17 years with multiple sclerosis.

CDR3 loop: CSAKLGQIYEQYF. CDR3 bases: TGCAGTGCCAAGCTAGGACAGATCTACGAGCAGTACTTC. V usage is TRBV20-1 and J usage is TRBJ2-7, with D possibly matching TRBD1 (6 bases). V lost 6 bases, J lost 3 bases, and 15 bases lay in between. Germline CDR1 and CDR2: DFQATT and SNEGSKA (reference sequence). CDR3 length equals 13 residues.

V and J are TRBV12-3 or TRBV12-4 and TRBJ1-5, with 7 bases fitting TRBD1. The V gene end was trimmed by 5 bases and the J gene end by 2 bases; junction bases not matched to a gene: 9. The CDR3 covers 16 residues. This CDR3 reads CASSSDRDTGNQPQHF. DNA for the CDR3: TGTGCCAGCAGTAGTGACAGGGATACAGGCAATCAGCCCCAGCATTTT.

This clonotype was observed a handful of times. The genes are TRBV6-6 and TRBJ1-2; 7 bases fit TRBD1. Trimming took 11 bases from V and 3 from J; bases not matched to a gene: 9. This CDR3 has 13 residues. Per the germline V gene, CDR1 is MNHNY and CDR2 is SVGAGI (reference sequence). The DNA of the CDR3 is TGTGCCCCAGAGGGAGACAGGGACTATGGCTACACCTTC. It encodes CAPEGDRDYGYTF.

The chain recombines TRBV20-1 with TRBJ2-7; D uncertain. Trimming took off 0 bases at V and 7 bases at J, with 19 bases between the two ends. CDR3 length: 15 amino acids. Per the germline V gene, CDR1 is DFQATT and CDR2 is SNEGSKA (reference sequence). CDR3 nucleotides: TGCAGTGCTAGAGATGAAGGAAAGCCCTTCGGTGAGCAGTACTTC. This gives the protein CSARDEGKPFGEQYF.

The chain recombines TRBV2 with TRBJ1-2; tentative D call: TRBD1 (6 bases). Germline assignment: CDR1 SNHLY and CDR2 FYNNEI. V was pared by 1 base and J by 10 bases, with 16 bases between. The CDR3 is 14 residues long. Here the CDR3 reads CASSEDLGQKNYTF. The CDR3 region has the DNA TGTGCCAGCAGTGAAGACTTAGGACAGAAGAACTACACCTTC. The full variable domain, its missing parts supplied by reference TRBV2 and TRBJ1-2, is EPEVTQTPSHQVTQMGQEVILRCVPISNHLYFYWYRQILGQKVEFLVSFYNNEISEKSEIFDDQFSVERPDGSNFTLKIRSTKLEDSAMYFCASSEDLGQKNYTFGSGTRLTVV.

The J gene is TRBJ2-1, the V gene TRBV15; tentatively, D is TRBD1 or TRBD2 (6 bases each). Trimming took 3 bases from V and 4 from J, leaving 19 bases between them. The germline V gene encodes CDR1 LNHNV and CDR2 YYDKDF (reference sequence). The CDR3 totals 17 residues. This CDR3 is CATSSWGAPTVYNEQFF. CDR3 DNA: TGTGCCACCAGCAGCTGGGGGGCCCCAACCGTATACAATGAGCAGTTCTTC.

The rearrangement joins TRBV12-3 or TRBV12-4 to TRBJ2-1, with a possible D match to TRBD1 (5 bases). The CDR3 extends over 12 amino acids. V dropped 5 bases and J dropped 5 bases, with 7 bases sitting between them. In DNA form, the CDR3 reads TGTGCCAGCAGTGAACAGGACAATGAGCAGTTCTTC. Its translation: CASSEQDNEQFF.

Only one count was recorded for this clonotype. This chain connects TRBV7-2 to TRBJ2-5, with D unclear. The DNA end lines up better with TRBJ2-7; the J call may be wrong. Germline CDR1 is SGHTA and CDR2 is FQGNSA. The CDR3 spans 14 residues. In DNA form, the CDR3 reads TGTGCCAGCAGCTTACGGATAGCCCAATACGAGCAGTACTTC. Its protein is CASSLRIAQYEQYF.

The chain recombines TRBV27 with TRBJ1-1, with D maybe TRBD1 (6 bases). V dropped 10 bases and J dropped 5 bases, with 14 bases sitting between them. The V gene's germline CDR1 is MNHEY and CDR2 SMNVEV (reference sequence). This CDR3 region has 12 residues. The chain's CDR3 is CANTLGQTEAFF. The CDR3 coding sequence is TGTGCCAACACCCTAGGACAGACTGAAGCTTTCTTT.

This clonotype was seen only a few times. The chain combines TRBV29-1 with TRBJ2-5; D not certain. CDR1 is SQVTM and CDR2 is ANQGSEA in the germline V gene. The length of the CDR3 is 13 residues. Trimming cost V 4 bases and J 9 bases, with 18 bases left between them. CDR3 in DNA: TGCAGCGTTGTACGGCTGGTCGAGCTATCCCAGTACTTC. It yields the protein CSVVRLVELSQYF.

The V call is TRBV20-1, the J call TRBJ2-7; the D gene is possibly TRBD2 (6 bases). The V end lost 0 bases, the J end lost 0 bases, and 21 bases lay between the germline ends. Germline-derived CDR1 and CDR2 are DFQATT and SNEGSKA (reference sequence). The CDR3 totals 18 residues. The CDR3 protein is CSARDPHRGTDSSYEQYF. The DNA for the CDR3 is TGCAGTGCTAGAGATCCCCACCGCGGGACGGATAGCTCCTACGAGCAGTACTTC.

The rearrangement joins TRBV6-2 or TRBV6-3 to TRBJ1-1; weak D call: TRBD1 (5 bases). Trimming shortened V by 7 bases and J by 1 base, and 16 bases separated the two germline ends. CDR3 length equals 15 residues. CDR1 MNHEY and CDR2 SVGEGT come from the germline V gene. The CDR3 region has the DNA TGTGCCAGCATCTCCTGGGAGGGGAGGAACACTGAAGCTTTCTTT. Translated, it gives CASISWEGRNTEAFF.

The V gene is TRBV29-1, the J gene TRBJ2-5; D not certain. Germline V gene lookup returns CDR1 SQVTM and CDR2 ANQGSEA. The CDR3 length is 11 residues. Trimming removed 5 bases at V and 5 bases at J, with 9 bases between. In DNA, the CDR3 is TGCAGCGTTCGGTTAACGGAGACCCAGTACTTC. It codes for CSVRLTETQYF.

This clonotype occurred a few times. The rearrangement joins TRBV7-9 to TRBJ2-6, with 7 bases identical to TRBD2. This CDR3 region has 18 residues. Germline trimming cut 0 bases from V and 0 bases from J; bases unmatched to any gene: 5. Germline CDR1 and CDR2: SEHNR and FQNEAQ (reference sequence). CDR3 coding DNA: TGTGCCAGCAGCTTAGCTCCTAGCGGAAGCTCTGGGGCCAACGTCCTGACTTTC. Residues: CASSLAPSGSSGANVLTF.

The rearrangement links TRBV20-1 to TRBJ2-1; D ambiguous. CDR1 and CDR2 (germline): DFQATT, SNEGSKA (reference sequence). With 2 bases removed from V and 1 base from J, the gap between germline ends came to 12 bases. The CDR3 contains 15 residues. The CDR3 sequence is CSARRRPASYNEQFF. The CDR3 coding sequence is TGCAGTGCTAGAAGGCGACCAGCGTCCTACAATGAGCAGTTCTTC.

The rearrangement links TRBV29-1 to TRBJ2-1; the match to TRBD2 covers 7 bases. In germline, CDR1 is SQVTM, CDR2 ANQGSEA. V lost 6 bases and J lost 2; bases outside the gene matches: 7. This CDR3 region has 14 residues. DNA for the CDR3: TGCAGCGTACCGGGGCTAGCGGCCTACAATGAGCAGTTCTTC. The encoded protein is CSVPGLAAYNEQFF.

This sequence joins TRBV29-1 and TRBJ2-3; no clear D gene. The CDR3 consists of 13 residues. V dropped 5 bases and J dropped 2 bases, with 11 bases sitting between them. In germline, CDR1 is SQVTM, CDR2 ANQGSEA. Here the CDR3 DNA reads TGCAGCGTTCAAAGAGTACTCACAGATACGCAGTATTTT. Translating it yields CSVQRVLTDTQYF.